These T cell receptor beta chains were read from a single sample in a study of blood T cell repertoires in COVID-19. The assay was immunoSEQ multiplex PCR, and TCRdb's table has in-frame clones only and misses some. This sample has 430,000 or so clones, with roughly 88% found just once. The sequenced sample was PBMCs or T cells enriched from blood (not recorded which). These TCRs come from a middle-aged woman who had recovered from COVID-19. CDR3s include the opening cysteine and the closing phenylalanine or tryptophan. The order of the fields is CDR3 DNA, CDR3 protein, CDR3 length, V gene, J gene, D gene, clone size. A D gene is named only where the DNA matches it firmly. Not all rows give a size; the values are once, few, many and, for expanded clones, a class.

DNA: TGTGCCACCAGCAAGGGGGGGCCGAGGACCGGGGAGCTGTTTTTT
CDR3: CATSKGGPRTGELFF
length: 15
V: TRBV25-1
J: TRBJ2-2
D: .
size: few

DNA: TGTGCCAGCAGTGTGCCCAGGGGGCGGCACGAGCAGTACTTC
CDR3: CASSVPRGRHEQYF
length: 14
V: TRBV2
J: TRBJ2-7
D: TRBD1
size: .

DNA: TGTGCCGTTCACTTTGCAACTAATGAAAAACTGTTTTTT
CDR3: CAVHFATNEKLFF
length: 13
V: TRBV2
J: TRBJ1-4
D: .
size: .

DNA: TGTGCCAGCAGCGGGACTTTTGCTGACGAGCAGTACTTC
CDR3: CASSGTFADEQYF
length: 13
V: TRBV9
J: TRBJ2-7
D: .
size: .

DNA: TGTGCCAGCCTACAGGGGTGGAACACTGAAGCTTTCTTT
CDR3: CASLQGWNTEAFF
length: 13
V: TRBV27
J: TRBJ1-1
D: TRBD1
size: .

DNA: TGCGCCAGCAGCCTCCTAGGGGGGGCTCGGGGGCTGGAGACCCAGTACTTC
CDR3: CASSLLGGARGLETQYF
length: 17
V: TRBV4-1
J: TRBJ2-5
D: .
size: .

DNA: TGTGCCAGCAGCTCTGTCGGGAGGGGAGTCACTGAAGCTTTCTTT
CDR3: CASSSVGRGVTEAFF
length: 15
V: TRBV7-9
J: TRBJ1-1
D: .
size: once

DNA: TGTGCCAGCAGTCCCATCGGACTAGCGGGGAATGAGCAGTTCTTC
CDR3: CASSPIGLAGNEQFF
length: 15
V: TRBV6-2/TRBV6-3
J: TRBJ2-1
D: TRBD2
size: .

DNA: TGTGCCAGCAGCGAGACAGGGAACACTGAAGCTTTCTTT
CDR3: CASSETGNTEAFF
length: 13
V: TRBV6-5
J: TRBJ1-1
D: .
size: once

DNA: TGTGCCAGCAGCTTAGTAAGGGACAGGGGGGTCGAAGCTTTCTTT
CDR3: CASSLVRDRGVEAFF
length: 15
V: TRBV7-8
J: TRBJ1-1
D: TRBD1
size: .

DNA: TGCGCCAGCATTAGGGGGAGCGGTCCTAGCACAGATACGCAGTATTTT
CDR3: CASIRGSGPSTDTQYF
length: 16
V: TRBV5-1
J: TRBJ2-3
D: .
size: .

DNA: TGTGCCAGTAGCCCGGGACAGGGATCGTCCTACGAGCAGTACTTC
CDR3: CASSPGQGSSYEQYF
length: 15
V: TRBV19
J: TRBJ2-7
D: TRBD1
size: .

DNA: TGTGCCAGTAGCCCGGACGGGGTCTACAATGAGCAGTTCTTC
CDR3: CASSPDGVYNEQFF
length: 14
V: TRBV19
J: TRBJ2-1
D: .
size: .

DNA: TGTGCCAGCAGCTTACGGCGTGGTGGCGACTGGTCAACTGAAGCTTTCTTT
CDR3: CASSLRRGGDWSTEAFF
length: 17
V: TRBV13
J: TRBJ1-1
D: .
size: .

DNA: TGCGCCAGCAGCTTCGACCAGCGGGGTTACAATGAGCAGTTCTTC
CDR3: CASSFDQRGYNEQFF
length: 15
V: TRBV5-1
J: TRBJ2-1
D: TRBD2
size: .

DNA: TGTGCCAGTAGTATAGGCCGGGACTCCTACGAGCAGTACTTC
CDR3: CASSIGRDSYEQYF
length: 14
V: TRBV19
J: TRBJ2-7
D: .
size: .

DNA: TGTGCCATCAGTGATACAGCCTATGGCTACACCTTC
CDR3: CAISDTAYGYTF
length: 12
V: TRBV10-3
J: TRBJ1-2
D: .
size: .

DNA: TGTGCCAGCAGCCCCCTCCGGGAGAGCTTCTATGGCTACACCTTC
CDR3: CASSPLRESFYGYTF
length: 15
V: TRBV5-4
J: TRBJ1-2
D: .
size: .

DNA: TGTGCCAGCAGTCGAACCGACAGGTATAGCAATCAGCCCCAGCATTTT
CDR3: CASSRTDRYSNQPQHF
length: 16
V: TRBV28
J: TRBJ1-5
D: .
size: .

DNA: TGCGCCAGCAGCTTGGACAGGGAGTTGGGTGGCTACACCTTC
CDR3: CASSLDRELGGYTF
length: 14
V: TRBV5-1
J: TRBJ1-2
D: .
size: .

DNA: TGTGCCAGCAGCTTCCGACTAGCGGGAGATTTCAATGAGCAGTTCTTC
CDR3: CASSFRLAGDFNEQFF
length: 16
V: TRBV11-2
J: TRBJ2-1
D: TRBD2
size: .

DNA: TGTGCCAGCAGCTTAACCGGGACAGGGAGTAGTAATTCACCCCTCCACTTT
CDR3: CASSLTGTGSSNSPLHF
length: 17
V: TRBV7-9
J: TRBJ1-6
D: TRBD1
size: .

DNA: TGTGCCAGCAGTGGCGCCAGGGGTCTGAACACTGAAGCTTTCTTT
CDR3: CASSGARGLNTEAFF
length: 15
V: TRBV9
J: TRBJ1-1
D: .
size: .